The present T cell receptor (beta chain) was sequenced within a study of OX40 agonist ivuxolimab in advanced cancers. Across the study: Treatment of patients was with ivuxolimab, an agonistic anti-OX40 (CD134) antibody.

The protocol was immunoSEQ multiplex PCR, while the TCRdb copy is restricted to in-frame clones and leaves out a portion. The sample lists nearly 80,000 clones, about four fifths seen once, with around 25% in the top ten. Regarding the study as a whole: At doses 0.1 to 3.0 mg/kg, CD4+ and CD8+ clones expanded. Some nonresponders additionally presented with little normalized T-cell clonal expansion.

The CDR3 runs 16 residues. The V segment lost 5 bases and the J segment 5 bases; nucleotides outside the gene matches: 11. Germline CDR1 and CDR2: SGHAT and FQNNGV. Worth noting for this clone: The target antigen is unknown.

Patients were excluded for autoimmune disease history or systemic immunosuppression. This TCR came from an adult with an advanced solid tumor such as melanoma, head and neck, liver or kidney cancer. The material was CD4+ or CD8+ T cells sorted from blood, obtained in a trial of the OX40 agonist ivuxolimab. The chain links TRBV11-2 to TRBJ2-3, with 9 bases lining up with TRBD2. The CDR3 loop is CASSAQGLAQGDTQYF. DNA for the CDR3: TGTGCCAGCAGCGCACAAGGACTAGCGCAGGGAGATACGCAGTATTTT.